The entry that follows covers one T cell receptor beta chain sequence. The antigen is unknown. This sample is drawn from a study of lymphopenia after photon versus proton radiotherapy. Notes on the study in general: Larger post-nadir TCR diversity loss correlated inversely with survival in deceased patients. Photon-treated patients lost naive T cells and TCR diversity; proton-treated stayed stable. Authors raise, but do not show, better survival with proton therapy.

Profiling relied on immunoSEQ multiplex PCR, and the TCRdb table lists in-frame clones only, not all of them. Here the sample spans roughly 40,000 clones, around 84% being singletons. This CDR3 is built from 16 residues. Between the trimmed V and J ends, which lost 2 bases and 0 bases, there was a span of 14 bases. In germline, CDR1 is GTSNPN, CDR2 SVGIG (reference sequence). The rearrangement uses TRBV30 and TRBJ1-3; the D is unclear. The TCR comes from a woman in her 70s with pancreatic cancer. Some clones in this sample may be carry-over from other donors' samples. Sequences were derived from peripheral blood, sampled from a patient treated with proton-based radiotherapy. The CDR3 DNA reads as TGTGCCTGGAGTCGGCCCCGGCCGGACTCTGGAAACACCATATATTTT. It is translated as CAWSRPRPDSGNTIYF.